This record looks at one T cell receptor beta chain sequence and its context. The V and J ends lost 3 bases and 0 bases respectively, with 3 bases between them. The length of the CDR3 is 13 residues. Per the germline V gene, CDR1 is SGHAT and CDR2 is FQNNGV. The sample comes from a study of cytomegalovirus exposure and HLA in healthy donors. The primer mix had 60 Vbeta and 13 Jbeta primers. Sequencing used immunoSEQ multiplex PCR; TCRdb keeps in-frame clones, though not all of them. The repertoire includes under 200,000 clones, around 68% of them detected once, and around 2.9% sits in the top ten. Sequenced material: PBMCs. The TCR was taken from a man aged 35 to 55 in good health and CMV-seronegative. The chain uses TRBV11-2 and TRBJ1-3; D is ambiguous. For the CDR3, the DNA is TGTGCCAGCAGCTTCAACTCTGGAAACACCATATATTTT. Its protein is CASSFNSGNTIYF.